Below, 5 T cell receptor beta chains from the same sample are listed, as sequenced in a study of blood T cell repertoires in COVID-19. Repertoires were generated with immunoSEQ multiplex PCR, while TCRdb's copy carries only in-frame clones and drops some. The table shows around 200,000 clones, with around 75% occurring only once. The sequencing input was peripheral blood. The source is a woman aged 40 to 50 with COVID-19, enrolled during active disease.

The chain employs TRBV18 and TRBJ1-2; TRBD1 matches at 7 bases. The V gene's germline CDR1 is KGHSH and CDR2 LQKENI. The CDR3 is 13 residues long. V trimming: 2 bases; J trimming: 8 bases; junction bases outside the gene matches: 5. The CDR3 region is CASSPGQVGGYTF. The DNA for the CDR3 is TGTGCCAGCTCACCAGGACAGGTGGGCGGCTACACCTTC.

The chain recombines TRBV18 with TRBJ1-2, with 9 bases aligning to TRBD1. The CDR3 extends over 16 amino acids. CDR1 KGHSH and CDR2 LQKENI come from the germline V gene. Trimming at V came to 1 base and at J to 0 bases, leaving 3 bases not matched to a gene. The CDR3 DNA sequence: TGTGCCAGCTCACCACGGACAGGGGATGCTAACTATGGCTACACCTTC. This gives the protein CASSPRTGDANYGYTF. The full variable domain, its missing parts supplied by reference TRBV18 and TRBJ1-2, is NAGVMQNPRHLVRRRGQEARLRCSPMKGHSHVYWYRQLPEEGLKFMVYLQKENIIDESGMPKERFSAEFPKEGPSILRIQQVVRGDSAAYFCASSPRTGDANYGYTFGSGTRLTVV.

This chain uses TRBV19 with TRBJ1-1, with TRBD1 matching 8 bases. The J segment lost 1 base and the V segment lost 5 bases, leaving 9 bases of the junction unmatched. The CDR3 is 16 amino acids. Per the germline V gene, CDR1 is LNHDA and CDR2 is SQIVND (reference sequence). In nucleotides, the CDR3 is TGTGCCAGTAGTCTCTGGGCCACAGGGGGGAACACTGAAGCTTTCTTT. Translation: CASSLWATGGNTEAFF.

This chain joins TRBV7-9 and TRBJ2-3; D remains unclear. The CDR3 has 14 amino acids. Trimming took off 5 bases at V and 3 bases at J, with 12 bases between the two ends. Germline V lookup: CDR1 SEHNR, CDR2 FQNEAQ (reference sequence). CDR3 sequence: CASSRHKPTDTQYF. CDR3 bases: TGTGCCAGCAGCAGACATAAACCTACAGATACGCAGTATTTT.

This chain links TRBV5-1 with TRBJ1-1; possible D gene TRBD1, 6 bases. CDR1 is SGHRS and CDR2 is YFSETQ in the germline V gene. The CDR3 totals 15 residues. The V end lost 0 bases, the J end lost 6 bases, and 15 bases lay between the germline ends. In DNA, the CDR3 is TGCGCCAGCAGCTTGGAGGGCACGGCAGGGGCTGAAGCTTTCTTT. This encodes CASSLEGTAGAEAFF.